One sample yielded the 9 T cell receptor beta chains listed below, sequenced in a study of blood T cell repertoires in COVID-19. TCRdb keeps only in-frame clones here, not all; method: immunoSEQ multiplex PCR. The sample includes roughly 270,000 clones, roughly 87% of them seen just once. The material sequenced was peripheral blood. The receptor set was obtained from a man aged 18 to 30 with active or convalescent COVID-19.

This clone was observed a few times. The CDR3 region is CASSYSSGSGYTF. In nucleotides, the CDR3 is TGTGCCAGCAGTTACTCGTCGGGGTCCGGCTACACCTTC. The gene calls are TRBV6-5 and TRBJ1-2; D remains ambiguous. This CDR3 region has 13 residues. The germline V gene encodes CDR1 MNHEY and CDR2 SVGAGI. Trimming removed 0 bases at V and 8 bases at J, with 10 bases between.

In this sample, this clone turned up a few times. V usage is TRBV6-1 and J usage is TRBJ2-1; 10 positions agree with TRBD2. Trimming took 2 bases from V and 9 from J; bases not matched to a gene: 7. CDR3 length: 15 residues. Germline V gives CDR1 MNHNS, CDR2 SASEGT. The CDR3 protein is CASSELAGGRGEQFF. DNA for the CDR3: TGTGCCAGCAGTGAATTAGCGGGGGGTCGAGGTGAGCAGTTCTTC.

The chain carries TRBV29-1 and TRBJ1-6, with D perhaps TRBD1 (5 bases). The germline V gene encodes CDR1 SQVTM and CDR2 ANQGSEA. The CDR3 loop spans 16 amino acids. V lost 6 bases to trimming and J lost 0 bases, with 15 bases between them. Written as DNA, the CDR3 is TGCAGCGTCGGCAGTACAGGAAGCTCCTATAATTCACCCCTCCACTTT. This sequence encodes CSVGSTGSSYNSPLHF.

The chain joins TRBV7-3 to TRBJ2-3; TRBD2 agrees at 7 bases. The CDR3 extends over 14 amino acids. Trimming at V came to 5 bases and at J to 1 base, leaving 3 bases not matched to a gene. CDR1 is SGHTA, CDR2 FQGTGA, per germline. The CDR3 spells CASSRTSGTDTQYF. The CDR3 bases are TGTGCCAGCAGCCGAACTAGCGGCACAGATACGCAGTATTTT.

The V and J genes are TRBV7-9 and TRBJ1-1; D might be TRBD1 (5 bases). The CDR3 consists of 13 residues. Germline V gene sequence: CDR1 SEHNR, CDR2 FQNEAQ (reference sequence). The V gene lost 7 bases and the J gene lost 1 base, with 10 bases spanning the gap. The CDR3 DNA is TGTGCCAGCATTGGGGCCAGGAACACTGAAGCTTTCTTT. It yields the protein CASIGARNTEAFF.

The genes are TRBV5-1 and TRBJ2-3; 12 bases line up with TRBD2. The CDR3 has 16 amino acids. Germline CDR1 and CDR2: SGHRS and YFSETQ. Trimming took 0 bases from V and 2 from J; bases not matched to a gene: 1. In DNA form, the CDR3 reads TGCGCCAGCAGCTTGGGACTAGCGGGGGTCACAGATACGCAGTATTTT. Its translation: CASSLGLAGVTDTQYF.

The chain joins TRBV5-1 to TRBJ2-7, with a weak D call TRBD2 (5 bases). Germline V gene lookup returns CDR1 SGHRS and CDR2 YFSETQ. V was pared by 7 bases and J by 1 base, with 18 bases between. This CDR3 spans 15 amino acids. The CDR3 DNA reads TGCGCCAGCCGTAATCCCGGGAAGAGGTCCTACGAGCAGTACTTC. As protein: CASRNPGKRSYEQYF.

The V and J genes are TRBV14 and TRBJ1-3; D remains unclear. Germline V gene lookup returns CDR1 SGHDN and CDR2 FVKESK. V was cut by 4 bases and J by 0 bases, with 10 bases left in between. CDR3 size: 15 residues. CDR3 DNA sequence: TGTGCCAGCAGCCCTTTCATGAGCTCTGGAAACACCATATATTTT. This codes for CASSPFMSSGNTIYF.

The chain uses TRBV9 and TRBJ2-7, with 8 nucleotides matching TRBD1. Trimming cost V 3 bases and J 5 bases; bases outside gene matches: 10. The CDR3 has 15 amino acids. In germline, CDR1 is SGDLS, CDR2 YYNGEE. The CDR3 sequence is CASSAYRGYKDEQYF. The CDR3 nucleotides read TGTGCCAGCAGCGCCTACAGGGGGTATAAGGACGAGCAGTACTTC.